The 11 T cell receptor beta chains given below trace back to one sample, sequenced in a study of T cells after yellow fever vaccination. TCRdb recomputed calls from the 5' RACE reads with MiXCR, one row per CDR3 protein. The sample consists of about 550,000 distinct CDR3 sequences, roughly a fifth of them appearing once. The material sequenced was PBMCs, taken 15 days after the yellow fever booster vaccination. The receptors derive from a man aged 30-40 years who received the YFV17D yellow fever vaccine.

The gene calls are TRBV9 and TRBJ2-7; tentatively, D is TRBD1 or TRBD2 (6 bases each). The CDR3 totals 15 residues. Deletions cut 3 bases from V and 3 bases from J, with 16 bases between. Germline V gene lookup returns CDR1 SGDLS and CDR2 YYNGEE. The CDR3 DNA reads as TGTGCCAGCAGCGGTAGGGGGGACACATTCTACGAGCAGTACTTC. Protein sequence: CASSGRGDTFYEQYF.

CDR3 coding DNA: TGTGCCAGCAGTTTCGGACAGGTCCACGAGCAGTACTTC. It is translated as CASSFGQVHEQYF. V and J are TRBV12-3 or TRBV12-4 and TRBJ2-7, with 7 bases matching TRBD1. Trimming removed 3 bases from V and 5 bases from J; junction bases left unmatched: 4. This CDR3 spans 13 amino acids.

This clonotype was detected only a few times. The V call is TRBV9, the J call TRBJ2-6, with D hard to call. Trimming shortened V by 2 bases and J by 0 bases, and 15 bases separated the two germline ends. The germline V gene has CDR1 SGDLS and CDR2 YYNGEE. This CDR3 spans 18 amino acids. CDR3 nucleotide sequence: TGTGCCAGCAGCGTTGCATGGCAGGAAGGCTCTGGGGCCAACGTCCTGACTTTC. Its translation is CASSVAWQEGSGANVLTF.

The chain combines TRBV19 with TRBJ2-5; 8 positions agree with TRBD1. Germline CDR1 is LNHDA and CDR2 is SQIVND (reference sequence). The CDR3 runs to 14 residues. V gave up 4 bases and J gave up 5 bases; unmatched junction bases: 6. The CDR3 DNA reads as TGTGCCAGTAGTACTACAGGGGGTTCCGAGACCCAGTACTTC. This translates into CASSTTGGSETQYF.

The chain employs TRBV7-8 and TRBJ1-1; D might be TRBD1 (6 bases). From germline, CDR1 is SGHVS and CDR2 FQNEAQ. The length of the CDR3 is 15 residues. Trimming left V 1 base short and J 11 bases short, with 20 bases between. CDR3 loop: CASSLVTGPDSGAFF. As DNA, the CDR3 is TGTGCCAGCAGCTTAGTAACAGGACCGGACAGTGGGGCTTTCTTT. The full variable domain, rest sourced from reference TRBV7-8 and TRBJ1-1, is GAGVSQSPRYKVAKRGQDVALRCDPISGHVSLFWYQQALGQGPEFLTYFQNEAQLDKSGLPSDRFFAERPEGSVSTLKIQRTQQEDSAVYLCASSLVTGPDSGAFFGQGTRLTVV.

This clonotype has just a few counts. The chain uses TRBV2 and TRBJ2-3, with 8 nucleotides matching TRBD2. This CDR3 has 18 residues. After removal of 3 bases from V and 1 base from J, the junction contained 12 bases not matched to a gene. The germline V gene has CDR1 SNHLY and CDR2 FYNNEI. This CDR3 is CASSDTSGNLRRTDTQYF. The CDR3 bases are TGTGCCAGCAGTGATACTAGCGGCAACCTACGTCGCACAGATACGCAGTATTTT.

This clonotype was counted only a few times. The chain links TRBV5-1 to TRBJ2-7; possible D gene TRBD2, 6 bases. Deletions cut 5 bases from V and 7 bases from J, with 19 bases between. The CDR3 runs to 14 residues. Germline lookup yields CDR1 SGHRS and CDR2 YFSETQ. The CDR3 bases are TGCGCCAGCAGTCCTGCGAACGGGGGAAATGAGCAGTACTTC. Amino acid sequence: CASSPANGGNEQYF.

The table lists this clonotype with a few counts. The V gene is TRBV27, the J gene TRBJ2-1; no clear D gene. Looked up from germline, CDR1 is MNHEY and CDR2 is SMNVEV (reference sequence). This CDR3 is built from 12 residues. V lost 5 bases, J lost 7 bases, and 9 bases lay in between. CDR3 amino acids: CASSPGVNEQFF. DNA for the CDR3: TGTGCCAGCAGTCCTGGGGTAAATGAGCAGTTCTTC.

This clonotype was detected a few times. V gene TRBV10-3 combines with J gene TRBJ2-2, with D tentatively TRBD1 (6 bases). V was clipped by 11 bases and J by 7 bases, with 23 bases between them. Germline V gene sequence: CDR1 ENHRY, CDR2 SYGVKD. The length of the CDR3 is 15 residues. DNA of the CDR3: TGTGCCTCCGCGTACAGGGAAAGTACTAACGGGGAGCTGTTTTTT. Protein: CASAYRESTNGELFF.

The chain recombines TRBV7-2 with TRBJ2-5; D uncertain. The CDR3 has 14 residues. In germline, CDR1 is SGHTA, CDR2 FQGNSA. V lost 3 bases to trimming and J lost 3 bases, with 11 bases between them. The CDR3 spells CASSLVGEEETQYF. DNA for the CDR3: TGTGCCAGCAGCTTGGTAGGAGAAGAAGAGACCCAGTACTTC.

The rearrangement links TRBV11-2 to TRBJ1-3; D remains ambiguous. The CDR3 is made up of 16 amino acids. The V end was cut by 2 bases, the J end by 0 bases, with 11 bases between. The germline V gene encodes CDR1 SGHAT and CDR2 FQNNGV. CDR3 DNA: TGTGCCAGCAGCTTAACTCCCGCCCGCTCTGGAAACACCATATATTTT. As protein: CASSLTPARSGNTIYF.